This T cell receptor (beta chain) comes out of a study of shared clonotypes between healthy human individuals. Study-level information: The study used three CD4 naive, three CD4 memory, two CD8 naive and one CD8 memory plate per donor.

Method: immunoSEQ multiplex PCR; TCRdb's copy keeps in-frame clones and lacks some. The repertoire includes roughly 86,000 clones, roughly three quarters of them detected once, and roughly 50% sits in the top ten. Whole-study results and caveats: Clonotypes shared by all four sorted-subset donors had higher generation probabilities than non-shared clonotypes. Across a handful of donors, naive CD4 shared about 5%, naive CD8 more than 3%, memory CD4 roughly 2.2%, memory CD8 under 0.5%.

The CDR3 has 12 amino acids. Trimming took off 6 bases at V and 1 base at J, with 7 bases between the two ends. Germline assignment: CDR1 MDHEN and CDR2 SYDVKM. Points on this clone: Its antigen is unidentified.

Together with CD45RO+ cells, CCR7-negative CD45RA+ TemRA cells were included in CD8 memory. The material sequenced was memory CD8+ T cells sorted from blood. The subset here: CD45RO+ cells pooled with CCR7-negative TemRA cells. The rearrangement links TRBV28 to TRBJ2-7; D gene ambiguous. This sequence was found in a man aged 25 to 40 in good health. The CDR3 here is CASRQLSYEQYF. Here the CDR3 DNA reads TGTGCCAGCAGGCAGTTATCCTACGAGCAGTACTTC.